The following is a T cell receptor beta chain sequence with its context. The data derive from a study of human T cells and chemical hapten exposure. About the research overall: Throughout the roughly 24-week study, diphenylcyclopropenone was applied weekly to the patients' scalps.

The sample's time point: patch test 1, 2 weeks after DPC sensitization. Indicated treatment: therapeutic diphenylcyclopropenone sensitization with weekly scalp DPC. TCRdb passed the RACE reads through MiXCR, listing each CDR3 protein once. The profile shows more than 95,000 distinct CDR3 sequences, 9% to 14% of them singletons. V gave up 8 bases and J gave up 9 bases; unmatched junction bases: 14. The CDR3 runs to 16 residues. The germline CDR1 and CDR2 sequences are MNHEY and SVGEGT. The clonotype comes from a woman between 50 and 59 years old with alopecia areata. Some clones in this sample may be carry-over from other donors' samples. V and J are TRBV6-2 or TRBV6-3 and TRBJ2-4; 12 nucleotides line up with TRBD2. The sequences come from whole blood, collected in connection with sensitization to the hapten diphenylcyclopropenone (DPC). The CDR3 region is CASGSLAGGRVVIQYF. Here the CDR3 DNA reads TGTGCCAGCGGGTCCCTAGCGGGGGGGCGAGTGGTCATTCAGTACTTC.